This T cell receptor (beta chain) originates from a study of blood T cells in healthy people across ages. The length of the CDR3 is 14 residues. Between the trimmed V and J ends, which lost 3 bases and 5 bases, there was a span of 16 bases. CDR1 and CDR2 (germline): DFQATT, SNEGSKA (reference sequence). For the second PCR, which ran for about 7 to 11 cycles, a sample-barcoded 5' primer and a J-beta primer mix were used. TCRdb ran MiXCR on the 5' RACE reads and lists one entry per CDR3 protein. The sample gives about 720,000 distinct CDR3 sequences, around a fifth of which show up once; around a fifth is in the top ten.

This sequence originates from a man aged 65-85 years in good health. The chain combines TRBV20-1 with TRBJ1-1, with D unresolved. The sample consisted of blood. The CDR3 here is CSARRVGGGTEAFF. The CDR3 region has the DNA TGCAGTGCTAGGCGGGTAGGCGGAGGAACTGAAGCTTTCTTT.